The 9 T cell receptor beta chains presented below share a single source sample, sequenced in a study of shared clonotypes between healthy human individuals (dated by TCRdb to 2020 to 2021). Library construction relied on the immunoSEQ multiplex PCR assay. TCRdb re-hosts the immuneACCESS table, in-frame sequences only. Its copies lack some clones; in the studies checked, an unresolved V gene accounts for under half of them, and the cause for the rest is not known. The table for this sample lists about 490,000 clones; 70% to 85% of them were counted only once. The biggest ten clones account for around 12% of the sample. The sequenced material came from PBMCs. These receptors were obtained from a woman aged 40 to 50 in good health. Some clones in this sample may be carry-over from other donors' samples.

The rearrangement links TRBV30 to TRBJ1-6; D is possibly TRBD1 (5 bases). CDR3 length: 13 residues. CDR1 is GTSNPN and CDR2 is SVGIG in the germline V gene (reference sequence). V was trimmed by 4 bases and J by 7 bases, leaving 11 bases between them. CDR3 residues: CAWTGDGNSPLHF. CDR3 coding DNA: TGTGCCTGGACGGGGGATGGGAATTCACCCCTCCACTTT. Looking up the rest from reference TRBV30 and TRBJ1-6 gives the full variable domain: SQTIHQWPATLVQPVGSPLSLECTVEGTSNPNLYWYRQAAGRGLQLLFYSVGIGQISSEVPQNLSASRPQDRQFILSSKKLLLSDSGFYLCAWTGDGNSPLHFGNGTRLTVT.

The chain joins TRBV7-2 to TRBJ2-7, with D perhaps matching TRBD2 (6 bases). The CDR3 consists of 13 residues. Trimming took 6 bases from V and 3 from J, leaving 12 bases between them. Germline CDR1 and CDR2: SGHTA and FQGNSA. The CDR3 loop reads CASRPTSRYEQYF. The CDR3 coding sequence is TGTGCCAGCAGACCAACTAGCCGCTACGAGCAGTACTTC.

The chain links TRBV10-2 to TRBJ2-7, with TRBD2 as a possible D gene (6 bases). Germline CDR1 and CDR2: WSHSY and SAAADI. This CDR3 contains 14 residues. The V gene lost 6 bases and the J gene lost 7 bases, with 19 bases spanning the gap. The CDR3, as DNA: TGCGCCAGCAGGGATCCTCGGCGGGAACTGGAGCAGTACTTC. This translates into CASRDPRRELEQYF.

This rearrangement joins TRBV7-9 to TRBJ2-1; 8 bases fit TRBD2. Germline CDR1 reads SEHNR; CDR2 reads FQNEAQ (reference sequence). The CDR3 consists of 13 residues. With V trimmed by 4 bases and J by 10 bases, 6 bases remained unmatched. CDR3 residues: CASSSGTRREQFF. CDR3 DNA: TGTGCCAGCAGCTCCGGGACTAGGCGCGAGCAGTTCTTC.

The chain combines TRBV19 with TRBJ2-3; weak D call: TRBD2 (5 bases). V was shortened by 5 bases and J by 1 base, with 13 bases between the two germline ends. Germline V gives CDR1 LNHDA, CDR2 SQIVND (reference sequence). The CDR3 is 15 residues long. The CDR3 sequence: CASSGLASGTDTQYF. The CDR3, as DNA: TGTGCCAGTAGTGGGCTAGCATCGGGCACAGATACGCAGTATTTT.

The gene calls are TRBV19 and TRBJ2-5, with D possibly matching TRBD1 (5 bases). Between the trimmed V and J ends, which lost 1 base and 1 base, there was a span of 13 bases. CDR3 size: 16 residues. Germline CDR1 LNHDA, CDR2 SQIVND (reference sequence). The CDR3 DNA is TGTGCCAGTAGTATAGGGGGCGCCCCCCGCCAAGAGACCCAGTACTTC. Translation gives CASSIGGAPRQETQYF.

This rearrangement joins TRBV2 to TRBJ2-2, with 9 positions matching TRBD1. This CDR3 region has 16 residues. With 5 bases clipped from V and 1 base from J, the junction kept 5 bases outside the gene matches. Looked up from germline, CDR1 is SNHLY and CDR2 is FYNNEI. The CDR3 reads CASSFTGGGNTGELFF. The CDR3 nucleotides are TGTGCCAGCAGTTTTACAGGGGGCGGGAACACCGGGGAGCTGTTTTTT.

The V and J genes are TRBV28 and TRBJ2-3; 9 bases map to TRBD2. V lost 4 bases and J lost 4; bases outside the gene matches: 9. Germline CDR1 is MDHEN and CDR2 is SYDVKM. The CDR3 runs to 16 residues. CDR3: CASSSPGAGGSDTQYF. CDR3 bases: TGTGCCAGCAGTTCCCCCGGAGCGGGAGGCTCAGATACGCAGTATTTT. The entire variable domain, with the rest obtained from reference TRBV28 and TRBJ2-3, is as follows: DVKVTQSSRYLVKRTGEKVFLECVQDMDHENMFWYRQDPGLGLRLIYFSYDVKMKEKGDIPEGYSVSREKKERFSLILESASTNQTSMYLCASSSPGAGGSDTQYFGPGTRLTVL.

The chain uses TRBV7-3 and TRBJ2-2; D may be TRBD1 (6 bases). The CDR3 loop spans 18 amino acids. Germline loops: CDR1 SGHTA, CDR2 FQGTGA. The V end lost 3 bases, the J end lost 5 bases, and 22 bases lay between the germline ends. The CDR3 sequence is CASSLWTEGWVRTGELFF. CDR3 coding DNA: TGTGCCAGCAGCTTGTGGACAGAAGGGTGGGTAAGAACCGGGGAGCTGTTTTTT.